A selection of T cell receptor beta chains follows, all from one sample in a study of blood T cell repertoires in COVID-19. Profiling relied on immunoSEQ multiplex PCR, and the TCRdb table lists in-frame clones only, not all of them. The table includes 170,000 or so clones, around 80% detected once. The sequenced sample consisted of peripheral blood. The source is a woman aged 60 to 75 with acute or convalescent COVID-19. CDR3s include the opening cysteine and the closing phenylalanine or tryptophan. Each record gives: D gene, V gene, clone size, J gene, CDR3 protein, CDR3 DNA. The D gene is left open where the match is weak. Clone size is stated in some rows and not others, as once, few, many or a class when expanded.

D: NA
V: TRBV5-1
size: few
J: TRBJ2-7
CDR3: CASSLEGVLSYEQYF
DNA: TGCGCCAGCAGCTTGGAGGGGGTCCTCTCCTACGAGCAGTACTTC

D: NA
V: TRBV5-4
size: once
J: TRBJ2-7
CDR3: CASSPRGGVPSYEQYF
DNA: TGTGCCAGCAGCCCACGAGGGGGGGTTCCCTCCTACGAGCAGTACTTC

D: NA
V: TRBV19
size: NA
J: TRBJ1-1
CDR3: CASSTPGDQAFF
DNA: TGTGCCAGTAGTACACCGGGAGACCAAGCTTTCTTT

D: TRBD2
V: TRBV10-2
size: NA
J: TRBJ2-5
CDR3: CASSVGQRGGRETQYF
DNA: TGCGCCAGCAGTGTGGGGCAGCGGGGGGGGAGAGAGACCCAGTACTTC

D: TRBD1
V: TRBV19
size: NA
J: TRBJ1-3
CDR3: CASSPALGTGDRGNTIYF
DNA: TGTGCCAGTAGTCCAGCACTCGGGACAGGGGATCGTGGAAACACCATATATTTT

D: TRBD1
V: TRBV11-3
size: NA
J: TRBJ2-7
CDR3: CASNNVTGGSMQYF
DNA: TGTGCCAGCAATAACGTGACAGGGGGATCCATGCAGTACTTC

D: NA
V: TRBV5-1
size: NA
J: TRBJ1-3
CDR3: CASNSGGSGNTIYF
DNA: TGCGCCAGCAACTCCGGGGGGTCAGGAAACACCATATATTTT

D: TRBD1
V: TRBV4-1
size: NA
J: TRBJ1-3
CDR3: CASSRLGGDWGNTIYF
DNA: TGCGCCAGCAGCCGCCTAGGGGGCGATTGGGGAAACACCATATATTTT

D: NA
V: TRBV19
size: few
J: TRBJ1-1
CDR3: CASSMGQQNTEAFF
DNA: TGTGCCAGTAGTATGGGACAACAGAACACTGAAGCTTTCTTT

D: NA
V: TRBV27
size: NA
J: TRBJ2-3
CDR3: CASTVGTSSTDTQYF
DNA: TGTGCCAGCACCGTCGGGACATCTAGCACAGATACGCAGTATTTT

D: NA
V: TRBV7-8
size: NA
J: TRBJ1-1
CDR3: CASSSSNTEAFF
DNA: TGTGCCAGCAGCTCCTCTAACACTGAAGCTTTCTTT

D: NA
V: TRBV18
size: few
J: TRBJ1-1
CDR3: CASSPLGVGDTEAFF
DNA: TGTGCCAGCTCCCCTTTGGGAGTCGGGGACACTGAAGCTTTCTTT

D: TRBD2
V: TRBV12-3/TRBV12-4
size: NA
J: TRBJ2-7
CDR3: CASRTSGSYEQYF
DNA: TGTGCCAGCAGGACTAGCGGCTCCTACGAGCAGTACTTC

D: NA
V: TRBV18
size: NA
J: TRBJ2-2
CDR3: CASSRLVGANTGELFF
DNA: TGTGCCAGCTCACGGTTGGTCGGGGCGAACACCGGGGAGCTGTTTTTT

D: TRBD2
V: TRBV7-9
size: few
J: TRBJ2-1
CDR3: CASRVTGLAVYNEQFF
DNA: TGTGCCAGCAGAGTTACGGGACTAGCGGTATACAATGAGCAGTTCTTC

D: TRBD2
V: TRBV3-1/TRBV3-2
size: few
J: TRBJ2-2
CDR3: CASSLRGTSPSSTGELFF
DNA: TGTGCCAGCAGCCTCCGTGGGACTAGCCCTTCGAGCACCGGGGAGCTGTTTTTT

D: NA
V: TRBV6-6
size: NA
J: TRBJ2-2
CDR3: CASSRQGGTGELFF
DNA: TGTGCCAGCAGCCGACAGGGAGGCACCGGGGAGCTGTTTTTT

D: TRBD2
V: TRBV4-3
size: NA
J: TRBJ2-5
CDR3: CASSHGTSGGAEEKTQYF
DNA: TGCGCCAGCAGCCATGGGACTAGCGGGGGGGCCGAGGAAAAGACCCAGTACTTC

D: NA
V: TRBV19
size: NA
J: TRBJ1-1
CDR3: CATWVGLEAFF
DNA: TGTGCCACCTGGGTGGGCCTGGAAGCTTTCTTT

D: NA
V: TRBV3-1/TRBV3-2
size: NA
J: TRBJ2-2
CDR3: CASSQDHRNTGELFF
DNA: TGTGCCAGCAGCCAAGATCACAGGAACACCGGGGAGCTGTTTTTT

D: NA
V: TRBV4-2
size: NA
J: TRBJ1-1
CDR3: CASSPGNTEAFF
DNA: TGTGCCAGCAGCCCAGGCAACACTGAAGCTTTCTTT

D: NA
V: TRBV28
size: NA
J: TRBJ1-6
CDR3: CASSLDGYSSPLHF
DNA: TGTGCCAGCAGTTTAGATGGGTACAGTTCACCCCTCCACTTT

D: NA
V: TRBV6-5
size: NA
J: TRBJ1-5
CDR3: CASSYLDGRNQPQHF
DNA: TGTGCCAGCAGTTACCTGGACGGGAGGAATCAGCCCCAGCATTTT

D: TRBD1
V: TRBV9
size: NA
J: TRBJ2-5
CDR3: CASSGPGQGSGETQYF
DNA: TGTGCCAGCAGTGGTCCGGGACAGGGGTCGGGGGAGACCCAGTACTTC

D: TRBD1
V: TRBV6-1
size: NA
J: TRBJ1-1
CDR3: CASSEPGQGSDTEAFF
DNA: TGTGCCAGCAGTGAACCCGGACAGGGGTCGGACACTGAAGCTTTCTTT

D: NA
V: TRBV5-8
size: NA
J: TRBJ1-2
CDR3: CASSSNYYGYTF
DNA: TGTGCCAGCAGCTCTAACTACTATGGCTACACCTTC

D: TRBD1
V: TRBV25-1
size: NA
J: TRBJ1-2
CDR3: CASRYTGTGGHYGYTF
DNA: TGTGCCAGCAGGTATACCGGGACAGGGGGCCACTATGGCTACACCTTC

D: TRBD1
V: TRBV18
size: NA
J: TRBJ1-5
CDR3: CASQLDRDGQPQHF
DNA: TGTGCCAGCCAACTGGACAGGGATGGTCAGCCCCAGCATTTT

D: NA
V: TRBV29-1
size: NA
J: TRBJ1-2
CDR3: CSVAIGGGYGYTF
DNA: TGCAGCGTCGCAATTGGGGGCGGCTATGGCTACACCTTC

D: NA
V: TRBV7-2
size: NA
J: TRBJ2-4
CDR3: CASSLAGQWDIQYF
DNA: TGTGCCAGCAGCCTTGCGGGACAGTGGGACATTCAGTACTTC

D: TRBD1
V: TRBV9
size: NA
J: TRBJ1-2
CDR3: CASSSGDRRIPANYGYTF
DNA: TGTGCCAGCAGCTCGGGGGACAGGAGGATCCCAGCTAACTATGGCTACACCTTC

D: NA
V: TRBV18
size: once
J: TRBJ2-2
CDR3: CASSPTGKVPNTGELFF
DNA: TGTGCCAGCTCACCAACAGGGAAGGTACCGAACACCGGGGAGCTGTTTTTT

D: NA
V: TRBV18
size: NA
J: TRBJ2-1
CDR3: CASSPLSTGSYNEQFF
DNA: TGTGCCAGCTCACCCCTCTCCACCGGCTCCTACAATGAGCAGTTCTTC